These 28 T cell receptor beta chains originate from one sample sequenced in a study of blood T cells in healthy people across ages. For the second PCR, which ran for roughly 6 to 11 cycles, a sample-barcoded 5' primer and a J-beta primer mix were used. TCRdb used MiXCR to reprocess the 5' RACE reads, holding one entry per CDR3 protein. The sample lists around 1.5 million distinct CDR3 sequences, roughly 45% occurring once. Sequencing input: blood. The receptors originated from a woman between 18 and 29 years old in good health.

The gene calls are TRBV19 and TRBJ2-1; D possibly corresponds to TRBD1 (6 bases). The CDR3 extends over 15 amino acids. V lost 6 bases, J lost 5 bases, and 17 bases lay in between. The V gene's germline CDR1 is LNHDA and CDR2 SQIVND (reference sequence). The CDR3 DNA reads as TGTGCCAGTAGGCCTGACAGGACCGGCCACAATGAGCAGTTCTTC. Translation: CASRPDRTGHNEQFF.

The chain is built from TRBV18 and TRBJ2-1; the match to TRBD1 covers 12 bases. The germline gives CDR1 KGHSH, CDR2 LQKENI. The V gene end was trimmed by 3 bases and the J gene end by 9 bases; junction bases not matched to a gene: 12. This CDR3 region has 17 residues. This CDR3 is CASSPQEGTGGSGEQFF. The CDR3 bases are TGTGCCAGCTCACCCCAGGAGGGGACAGGGGGCTCTGGTGAGCAGTTCTTC.

V gene TRBV5-6 combines with J gene TRBJ2-5; D may correspond to TRBD1 or TRBD2 (7 bases each). The germline gives CDR1 SGHDT, CDR2 YYEEEE. V was shortened by 6 bases and J by 4 bases, with 22 bases between the two germline ends. This CDR3 region has 16 residues. The CDR3 nucleotides read TGTGCCAGCACCCAATCAGGGGGGGAGGGCCGAGAGACCCAGTACTTC. Translating it yields CASTQSGGEGRETQYF.

V usage is TRBV5-1 and J usage is TRBJ2-3; 9 bases map to TRBD1. The CDR3 has 18 residues. Germline CDR1 SGHRS, CDR2 YFSETQ. The J segment lost 2 bases and the V segment lost 2 bases, leaving 12 bases of the junction unmatched. The CDR3 DNA reads as TGCGCCAGCAGCTTCCCCGGGACAGGGATAGGACTCACAGATACGCAGTATTTT. Its protein product is CASSFPGTGIGLTDTQYF.

The genes are TRBV15 and TRBJ1-1; the D is unclear. The germline gives CDR1 LNHNV, CDR2 YYDKDF (reference sequence). The V and J ends lost 0 bases and 0 bases respectively, with 14 bases between them. The CDR3 is 17 residues long. CDR3 sequence (DNA): TGTGCCACCAGCAGAGAGGGGAAGGGAAGTATGAACACTGAAGCTTTCTTT. This translates into CATSREGKGSMNTEAFF.

This clonotype came up once. V and J are TRBV7-9 and TRBJ2-5; D unresolved. V dropped 3 bases and J dropped 11 bases, with 19 bases sitting between them. Germline values: CDR1 SEHNR, CDR2 FQNEAQ (reference sequence). This CDR3 comprises 14 residues. CDR3 nucleotide sequence: TGTGCCAGCAGCTTTTTGGGTGTAGGTGGTAAGCAGTACTTC. Protein: CASSFLGVGGKQYF.

The chain links TRBV7-9 to TRBJ2-4, with 9 bases lining up with TRBD1. The DNA end is more similar to TRBJ2-7, so the J call may be wrong. The germline gives CDR1 SEHNR, CDR2 FQNEAQ (reference sequence). The length of the CDR3 is 15 residues. The CDR3 is CASSHSGQGMGEQYF. CDR3 nucleotide sequence: TGTGCCAGCAGCCACTCAGGACAGGGGATGGGCGAGCAGTACTTC.

This clonotype came up a few times. The rearrangement links TRBV2 to TRBJ1-5, with TRBD1 identical over 10 bases. CDR3 length equals 16 residues. The junction had 8 bases not matched to a gene; V was cut back by 7 bases and J by 2 bases. The germline gives CDR1 SNHLY, CDR2 FYNNEI. This CDR3 reads CASMSSDRGGNQPQHF. The CDR3 coding sequence is TGTGCCAGCATGTCCTCGGACAGGGGGGGCAATCAGCCCCAGCATTTT. Filled out from reference TRBV2 and TRBJ1-5, the complete variable domain reads EPEVTQTPSHQVTQMGQEVILRCVPISNHLYFYWYRQILGQKVEFLVSFYNNEISEKSEIFDDQFSVERPDGSNFTLKIRSTKLEDSAMYFCASMSSDRGGNQPQHFGDGTRLSIL.

The V and J genes are TRBV5-1 and TRBJ2-2, with TRBD2 matching over 11 bases. This CDR3 has 16 amino acids. The V gene's germline CDR1 is SGHRS and CDR2 YFSETQ. The trim removed 7 bases at V and 0 bases at J, leaving 5 bases unmatched. CDR3 coding DNA: TGCGCCAGCCAGACTAGCGGGGACACGAACACCGGGGAGCTGTTTTTT. This sequence encodes CASQTSGDTNTGELFF.

The V and J genes are TRBV12-3 or TRBV12-4 and TRBJ2-5; tentatively, D is TRBD1 (6 bases). V lost 6 bases, J lost 2 bases, and 13 bases lay in between. The CDR3 contains 14 residues. The DNA for the CDR3 is TGTGCCAGCAGAGTCGGGACAATACAAGAGACCCAGTACTTC. Translated, it gives CASRVGTIQETQYF.

The V gene is TRBV12-3 or TRBV12-4, the J gene TRBJ2-3; 9 bases match TRBD1. Losses at the gene ends were 3 bases for V and 3 bases for J; bases not matched to a gene: 7. CDR3 length: 16 residues. The DNA of the CDR3 is TGTGCCAGCAGTTTGGGGACAGGGAAATGGACAGATACGCAGTATTTT. It is translated as CASSLGTGKWTDTQYF.

The chain combines TRBV5-6 with TRBJ1-2; no firm D call. CDR1 SGHDT and CDR2 YYEEEE come from the germline V gene. The ends were cut back, 4 bases at V and 4 bases at J, with 11 bases in the middle. The CDR3 runs to 13 residues. The CDR3 spells CASSPAVPYGYTF. The CDR3 nucleotides read TGTGCCAGCAGCCCTGCTGTCCCCTATGGCTACACCTTC. Full variable domain (remainder filled in from reference TRBV5-6 and TRBJ1-2): DAGVTQSPTHLIKTRGQQVTLRCSPKSGHDTVSWYQQALGQGPQFIFQYYEEEERQRGNFPDRFSGHQFPNYSSELNVNALLLGDSALYLCASSPAVPYGYTFGSGTRLTVV.

This clonotype was seen more than once but under ten times. CDR3: CASSLANGPQHF. CDR3 DNA: TGTGCCAGCAGCTTAGCGAACGGGCCCCAGCATTTT. The chain joins TRBV7-9 to TRBJ1-5; D unclear. Germline CDR1 and CDR2: SEHNR and FQNEAQ (reference sequence). This CDR3 is built from 12 residues. Trimming removed 0 bases at V and 9 bases at J, with 6 bases between.

The chain uses TRBV2 and TRBJ2-2; a possible D gene is TRBD1 (5 bases). Trimming cost V 8 bases and J 2 bases, with 12 bases left between them. This CDR3 comprises 14 residues. The germline gives CDR1 SNHLY, CDR2 FYNNEI. The CDR3 region has the DNA TGTGCCAGCCATCCCAGGGTCAACACCGGGGAGCTGTTTTTT. The encoded protein is CASHPRVNTGELFF.

The chain is built from TRBV3-1 and TRBJ1-2; perhaps TRBD1 as D (6 bases). The ends were cut back, 3 bases at V and 7 bases at J, with 9 bases in the middle. Germline V lookup: CDR1 LGHDT, CDR2 YNNKEL (reference sequence). The CDR3 runs 12 residues. The DNA of the CDR3 is TGTGCCAGCAGCCAGGGACACGGTGGCTACACCTTC. This sequence encodes CASSQGHGGYTF. Full variable domain (outside the CDR3, taken from reference TRBV3-1 and TRBJ1-2): DTAVSQTPKYLVTQMGNDKSIKCEQNLGHDTMYWYKQDSKKFLKIMFSYNNKELIINETVPNRFSPKSPDKAHLNLHINSLELGDSAVYFCASSQGHGGYTFGSGTRLTVV.

This clonotype appeared a few times. V usage is TRBV3-1 and J usage is TRBJ2-5, with D perhaps TRBD1 (6 bases). This CDR3 region has 15 residues. V shed 5 bases and J shed 1 base, with 14 bases lying between them. Looked up from germline, CDR1 is LGHDT and CDR2 is YNNKEL (reference sequence). The CDR3 reads CASSRRTGIQETQYF. CDR3 in DNA: TGTGCCAGCAGCAGACGAACAGGGATCCAAGAGACCCAGTACTTC.

This chain uses TRBV4-1 with TRBJ1-4, with D maybe TRBD1 (6 bases). V was trimmed by 3 bases and J by 1 base, leaving 12 bases between them. This CDR3 has 16 residues. Germline loops: CDR1 MGHRA, CDR2 YSYEKL. This CDR3 is CASSQRTAGTNEKLFF. DNA of the CDR3: TGCGCCAGCAGCCAGCGGACAGCTGGAACTAATGAAAAACTGTTTTTT.

The rearrangement links TRBV7-2 to TRBJ2-1, with 8 bases identical to TRBD2. Gene TRBJ2-7 matches the end of the DNA better, so the J call may be wrong. Germline loops: CDR1 SGHTA, CDR2 FQGNSA. This CDR3 has 16 amino acids. CDR3 sequence reads: CASSNSGASSYNEQYF. In nucleotides, the CDR3 is TGTGCCAGCAGCAATAGCGGGGCGAGCTCCTACAATGAGCAGTACTTC.

This clonotype was detected a few times. The CDR3 region is CASTEGMGGPSYEQYF. CDR3 nucleotides: TGTGCCAGCACCGAAGGCATGGGGGGACCCTCCTACGAGCAGTACTTC. This rearrangement joins TRBV21-1 to TRBJ2-7; whether TRBD1, the table's D call, matches the DNA was not checked. TRBV21-1 is a pseudogene segment. CDR3 length: 16 residues.

The gene calls are TRBV25-1 and TRBJ2-1; 9 bases align to TRBD2. V was pared by 4 bases and J by 1 base, with 5 bases of the junction left unmatched. Germline V gives CDR1 MGHDK, CDR2 SYGVNS. The CDR3 contains 16 residues. The CDR3 bases are TGTGCCAGCAGTGGCCTAGCGGGAAGTTCCTACAATGAGCAGTTCTTC. Translation gives CASSGLAGSSYNEQFF.

Turning to this clonotype: An end of the junction does not agree with germline; a read error may underlie this. The gene calls are TRBV10-3 and TRBJ2-7; weak D call: TRBD1 (6 bases). The CDR3 contains 16 residues. CDR1 is ENHRY and CDR2 is SYGVKD in the germline V gene. The DNA for the CDR3 is TGTGCCGTCAGTGAGTCAGAAACAGGGAGCTCCTACGAGCAGTACTTC. This translates into CAVSESETGSSYEQYF.

This clonotype was seen only a few times. The rearrangement links TRBV27 to TRBJ2-5; D possibly matches TRBD1 or TRBD2 (7 bases each). The germline V and J ends were trimmed by 6 bases and 1 base, with 15 bases remaining between them. CDR1 is MNHEY and CDR2 is SMNVEV in the germline V gene (reference sequence). The CDR3 has 15 residues. This CDR3 is CASSQGGQPQETQYF. The CDR3 DNA follows: TGTGCCAGCAGCCAGGGGGGGCAGCCCCAAGAGACCCAGTACTTC.

This clonotype has a handful of counts. The chain has TRBV12-3 or TRBV12-4 and TRBJ1-6, with 7 bases fitting TRBD1. The CDR3 runs 16 residues. Germline trimming cut 4 bases from V and 0 bases from J; bases unmatched to any gene: 3. CDR3 protein: CASSSRTGSYNSPLHF. DNA for the CDR3: TGTGCCAGCAGTTCTCGGACAGGCTCCTATAATTCACCCCTCCACTTT.

This clonotype was counted between two and nine times. This chain links TRBV27 with TRBJ2-7; tentatively, D is TRBD2 (6 bases). There are 14 residues in the CDR3. Trimming removed 5 bases from V and 3 bases from J, with 14 bases in between. From germline, CDR1 is MNHEY and CDR2 SMNVEV (reference sequence). The chain's CDR3 is CASSTRDWSYEQYF. The CDR3 DNA reads TGTGCCAGCAGTACCCGGGACTGGAGCTACGAGCAGTACTTC.

V is TRBV25-1 and J is TRBJ2-1; D is perhaps TRBD1 or TRBD2 (5 bases each). The V end was cut by 8 bases, the J end by 5 bases, with 19 bases between. Germline V CDR1 and CDR2: MGHDK, SYGVNS. The CDR3 totals 15 residues. The CDR3: CASQDSGTKNNEQFF. The CDR3 bases are TGTGCCAGCCAAGATTCCGGGACCAAGAACAATGAGCAGTTCTTC.

This rearrangement joins TRBV5-1 to TRBJ2-1, with 12 nucleotides matching TRBD2. V was pared by 3 bases and J by 8 bases, with 6 bases of the junction left unmatched. The CDR3 has 15 residues. Germline V gene sequence: CDR1 SGHRS, CDR2 YFSETQ. The CDR3 reads CASSSTSGSRDEQFF. Here the CDR3 DNA reads TGCGCCAGCAGCTCGACTAGCGGGAGTCGCGATGAGCAGTTCTTC. Based on the CDR3 plus reference TRBV5-1 and TRBJ2-1, the full variable domain is KAGVTQTPRYLIKTRGQQVTLSCSPISGHRSVSWYQQTPGQGLQFLFEYFSETQRNKGNFPGRFSGRQFSNSRSEMNVSTLELGDSALYLCASSSTSGSRDEQFFGPGTRLTVL.

The chain couples TRBV25-1 to TRBJ2-2; 12 nucleotides match TRBD2. CDR1 is MGHDK, CDR2 SYGVNS, per germline. V shed 0 bases and J 8 bases; nucleotides not matched to a gene: 7. This CDR3 has 17 residues. CDR3 nucleotide sequence: TGTGCCAGCAGTGAATATAACCTAGCGGGAGGGACTGGGGAGCTGTTTTTT. Protein sequence: CASSEYNLAGGTGELFF.

This clonotype was seen a handful of times. The chain has TRBV5-1 and TRBJ1-2; 10 positions match TRBD1. In germline, CDR1 is SGHRS, CDR2 YFSETQ. The CDR3 totals 15 residues. The junction had 7 bases not matched to a gene; V was cut back by 2 bases and J by 6 bases. CDR3 in amino acids: CASSFSTGTGDGYTF. CDR3 bases: TGCGCCAGCAGCTTCTCTACCGGGACAGGGGATGGCTACACCTTC.